This entry is about one TCR beta chain. This sample is part of a study of blood T cell repertoires in COVID-19. Assay: immunoSEQ multiplex PCR; the TCRdb copy retains only in-frame clones and omits some. This sample has roughly 250,000 clones; roughly 88% occur once, and the top ten carry around 2.2%. The CDR3 has 18 residues. Germline trimming cut 7 bases from V and 0 bases from J; bases unmatched to any gene: 12. Germline-derived CDR1 and CDR2 are LNHDA and SQIVND (reference sequence). Sequences were obtained from peripheral blood. V gene TRBV19 combines with J gene TRBJ2-6; TRBD2 matches 7 bases. The clonotype was recovered from a woman in her 40s who had recovered from COVID-19. For the CDR3, the DNA is TGTGCCAGTACCATGGGGGAGGGCAGACCCTCTGGGGCCAACGTCCTGACTTTC. Its protein is CASTMGEGRPSGANVLTF.